The 28 T cell receptor beta chains presented below share a single source sample, sequenced in a study of cytomegalovirus exposure and HLA in healthy donors. The protocol was immunoSEQ multiplex PCR, while the TCRdb copy is restricted to in-frame clones and leaves out a portion. Counted here are about 280,000 clones, roughly 90% occurring once; the ten biggest clones make up about 0.99%. Sequenced: PBMCs. Every receptor here comes from a woman aged 18-29 years in good health and CMV-seronegative.

The chain uses TRBV9 and TRBJ1-3, with TRBD1 matching over 8 bases. Germline-derived CDR1 and CDR2 are SGDLS and YYNGEE. This CDR3 spans 14 amino acids. The V segment lost 5 bases and the J segment 3 bases; nucleotides outside the gene matches: 4. In nucleotides, the CDR3 is TGTGCCAGCAGTTCAGGGGGCATTGGAAACACCATATATTTT. It translates to CASSSGGIGNTIYF.

J is TRBJ2-7 and V is TRBV5-4, with a tentative D call TRBD1 (6 bases). The ends were cut back, 0 bases at V and 3 bases at J, with 13 bases in the middle. Germline V gives CDR1 SGHNT, CDR2 YYREEE (reference sequence). The CDR3 has 15 residues. The CDR3 DNA is TGTGCCAGCAGCTTGGTGGGGGCGAAAAACTACGAGCAGTACTTC. Translating it yields CASSLVGAKNYEQYF.

The gene calls are TRBV13 and TRBJ2-5; D is perhaps TRBD2 (6 bases). The ends were cut back, 5 bases at V and 1 base at J, with 14 bases in the middle. CDR3 size: 15 residues. Per germline, CDR1 PRHDT and CDR2 FYEKMQ (reference sequence). CDR3 bases: TGTGCCAGCAGCCTGGGACTGTCGGGCCAAGAGACCCAGTACTTC. Amino acid sequence: CASSLGLSGQETQYF.

The chain joins TRBV28 to TRBJ2-3; 8 bases map to TRBD2. Germline lookup yields CDR1 MDHEN and CDR2 SYDVKM. The CDR3 contains 15 residues. V trimming: 4 bases; J trimming: 6 bases; junction bases outside the gene matches: 9. CDR3 sequence reads: CASSWLTGGGDTQYF. CDR3 DNA: TGTGCCAGCAGTTGGCTTACGGGGGGGGGTGATACGCAGTATTTT.

This rearrangement joins TRBV7-2 to TRBJ2-2; 10 bases match TRBD2. Germline assignment: CDR1 SGHTA and CDR2 FQGNSA. The junction had 10 bases not matched to a gene; V was cut back by 5 bases and J by 7 bases. The CDR3 loop spans 16 amino acids. CDR3 DNA: TGTGCCAGCAGCCGCGCCACTAGCGGGAAGGTCGGGGAGCTGTTTTTT. This sequence encodes CASSRATSGKVGELFF.

This chain joins TRBV4-3 and TRBJ1-4, with TRBD1 matching over 10 bases. The CDR3 is 19 amino acids. J lost 6 bases, V lost 0 bases, and 13 bases had no gene match. The germline CDR1 and CDR2 sequences are LGHNA and YSLEER. The DNA of the CDR3 is TGCGCCAGCAGCCAAGATCCCGGGACAGGGGTCCCCCCGGATGAAAAACTGTTTTTT. Translating gives CASSQDPGTGVPPDEKLFF.

The CDR3 sequence: CASSEVRRAGVGTGELFF. CDR3 in DNA: TGTGCCAGCAGTGAAGTTCGAAGGGCGGGAGTCGGCACCGGGGAGCTGTTTTTT. This chain joins TRBV2 and TRBJ2-2; 7 bases agree with TRBD2. This CDR3 comprises 18 residues. CDR1 SNHLY and CDR2 FYNNEI come from the germline V gene. V lost 1 base to trimming and J lost 4 bases; unmatched junction nucleotides: 12.

The V and J genes are TRBV7-2 and TRBJ2-7, with 9 bases aligning to TRBD2. Germline V CDR1 and CDR2: SGHTA, FQGNSA. V shed 5 bases and J 2 bases; nucleotides not matched to a gene: 10. The CDR3 has 16 amino acids. CDR3 DNA sequence: TGTGCCAGCAGCCGGACTAGCGTGATTGGGCCCTACGAGCAGTACTTC. It is translated as CASSRTSVIGPYEQYF.

CDR3 in DNA: TGTGCCAGCAGTGAAGCGCCTAAGCCCGGGGAGCTGTTTTTT. The encoded protein is CASSEAPKPGELFF. The J gene is TRBJ2-2, the V gene TRBV6-1; D remains unclear. The CDR3 length is 14 residues. Germline-derived CDR1 and CDR2 are MNHNS and SASEGT. The ends were cut back, 0 bases at V and 6 bases at J, with 8 bases in the middle.

The chain has TRBV5-1 and TRBJ2-5; 8 bases are shared with TRBD2. CDR3 length: 15 residues. The J segment lost 4 bases and the V segment lost 6 bases, leaving 11 bases of the junction unmatched. Germline V gives CDR1 SGHRS, CDR2 YFSETQ. The CDR3 nucleotides are TGCGCCAGCACGGGAGCGGGAGATTCGCTAGAGACCCAGTACTTC. Protein sequence: CASTGAGDSLETQYF.

The V call is TRBV7-6, the J call TRBJ1-2; weak D call: TRBD1 (5 bases). Trimming took 0 bases from V and 8 from J, leaving 10 bases between them. Looked up from germline, CDR1 is SGHVS and CDR2 is FNYEAQ. This CDR3 spans 13 amino acids. The CDR3 spells CASSLAGAAGYTF. CDR3 DNA: TGTGCCAGCAGCTTAGCTGGGGCAGCCGGCTACACCTTC.

The V call is TRBV6-5, the J call TRBJ2-1; TRBD2 aligns across 7 bases. This CDR3 has 15 residues. With 2 bases clipped from V and 0 bases from J, the junction kept 1 base outside the gene matches. CDR1 and CDR2 from the germline V gene are MNHEY and SVGAGI. CDR3 bases: TGTGCCAGCAGTTACGGCGGGAGCTCCTACAATGAGCAGTTCTTC. This encodes CASSYGGSSYNEQFF.

The chain uses TRBV14 and TRBJ1-1, with D maybe TRBD1 (6 bases). V was clipped by 5 bases and J by 1 base, with 17 bases between them. Per the germline V gene, CDR1 is SGHDN and CDR2 is FVKESK. This CDR3 has 16 residues. In DNA, the CDR3 is TGTGCCAGCAGCTCCCGGACAGTCAACGAGAACACTGAAGCTTTCTTT. Translating it yields CASSSRTVNENTEAFF.

This clone was recorded only once. The rearrangement joins TRBV6-1 to TRBJ1-3; no clear D. The germline gives CDR1 MNHNS, CDR2 SASEGT. V lost 3 bases and J 0 bases, leaving 6 bases between the germline ends. The length of the CDR3 is 14 residues. The CDR3 DNA reads as TGTGCCAGCAGTGAGGAGTACTCTGGAAACACCATATATTTT. Amino acid sequence: CASSEEYSGNTIYF.

The genes are TRBV7-8 and TRBJ1-1; the D gene is possibly TRBD1 (5 bases). Germline CDR1 SGHVS, CDR2 FQNEAQ. The CDR3 contains 15 residues. The V and J ends lost 2 bases and 3 bases respectively, with 13 bases between them. The CDR3 is CASSLNAGWHTEAFF. The CDR3, as DNA: TGTGCCAGCAGCTTAAACGCAGGGTGGCACACTGAAGCTTTCTTT.

As concerns this clone: Additional DNA sequences in this sample encode the identical CDR3. This chain connects TRBV9 to TRBJ1-2; a possible D gene is TRBD1 (6 bases). Trimming left V 4 bases short and J 2 bases short, with 12 bases between. The V gene's germline CDR1 is SGDLS and CDR2 YYNGEE. The CDR3 has 14 amino acids. The CDR3 protein is CASSPGQGNYGYTF. The CDR3 nucleotides are TGTGCCAGCAGCCCGGGGCAGGGGAACTATGGCTACACCTTC.

The rearrangement links TRBV9 to TRBJ2-5; D is uncertain. Germline V lookup: CDR1 SGDLS, CDR2 YYNGEE. This CDR3 region has 15 residues. V was cut by 0 bases and J by 2 bases, with 11 bases left in between. The CDR3 loop is CASSVGEVLQETQYF. The DNA for the CDR3 is TGTGCCAGCAGCGTAGGTGAAGTACTGCAAGAGACCCAGTACTTC.

The chain uses TRBV20-1 and TRBJ1-2; D is perhaps TRBD1 (5 bases). CDR1 and CDR2 (germline): DFQATT, SNEGSKA (reference sequence). V was cut by 6 bases and J by 8 bases, with 13 bases left in between. The CDR3 covers 11 residues. The CDR3 region has the DNA TGCAGTGCAGCGGGGGGGGTCGGCTACACCTTC. It translates to CSAAGGVGYTF.

The V call is TRBV11-2, the J call TRBJ2-7; D is possibly TRBD2 (5 bases). The V end lost 1 base, the J end lost 0 bases, and 10 bases lay between the germline ends. The CDR3 totals 15 residues. Germline CDR1 reads SGHAT; CDR2 reads FQNNGV. The CDR3 loop reads CASSLVYGDSYEQYF. CDR3 DNA: TGTGCCAGCAGCTTAGTGTACGGGGACTCCTACGAGCAGTACTTC.

This rearrangement joins TRBV18 to TRBJ2-7, with 8 positions matching TRBD2. The germline gives CDR1 KGHSH, CDR2 LQKENI. Losses at the gene ends were 3 bases for V and 0 bases for J; bases not matched to a gene: 13. This CDR3 spans 18 amino acids. The CDR3 protein is CASSPQQTAGAHSYEQYF. CDR3 coding DNA: TGTGCCAGCTCACCCCAGCAAACAGCGGGAGCGCACTCCTACGAGCAGTACTTC.

The chain joins TRBV19 to TRBJ2-7; D gene unclear. From germline, CDR1 is LNHDA and CDR2 SQIVND (reference sequence). V lost 4 bases and J lost 3, with 16 bases in between. The CDR3 has 15 amino acids. In DNA, the CDR3 is TGTGCCAGTAGTACCCCACCTAGTGAACTCTACGAGCAGTACTTC. Its protein is CASSTPPSELYEQYF.

The chain carries TRBV19 and TRBJ2-7; D is perhaps TRBD1 (6 bases). Trimming took off 3 bases at V and 1 base at J, with 13 bases between the two ends. Germline lookup yields CDR1 LNHDA and CDR2 SQIVND (reference sequence). The CDR3 has 15 amino acids. The CDR3 DNA follows: TGTGCCAGTAGTATCAAGACAGGTGGGTCCTACGAGCAGTACTTC. Residues: CASSIKTGGSYEQYF.

The chain is built from TRBV7-6 and TRBJ2-1; D perhaps matches TRBD1 (6 bases). The CDR3 loop spans 15 amino acids. Trimming took 3 bases from V and 4 from J, leaving 13 bases between them. Germline-derived CDR1 and CDR2 are SGHVS and FNYEAQ. The CDR3, as DNA: TGTGCCAGCAGCTTGGACAGCGGTTTATACAATGAGCAGTTCTTC. Its protein is CASSLDSGLYNEQFF.

V is TRBV21-1 and J is TRBJ2-3; TRBD2, as called in the table, went unchecked against the DNA. TRBV21-1 is classified as a pseudogene. The CDR3 totals 15 residues. CDR3 region: CASSREAGGPDTQYF. Written as DNA, the CDR3 is TGTGCCAGCAGCAGGGAAGCGGGAGGCCCAGATACGCAGTATTTT.

This rearrangement joins TRBV9 to TRBJ1-4; no definite D call. V lost 1 base and J lost 1, with 8 bases in between. The CDR3 totals 15 residues. Germline V lookup: CDR1 SGDLS, CDR2 YYNGEE. The CDR3 bases are TGTGCCAGCAGCGTAAATGGAGTAACTAATGAAAAACTGTTTTTT. Translated: CASSVNGVTNEKLFF.

This clone was observed once. The chain recombines TRBV30 with TRBJ2-1, with a weak D call TRBD2 (7 bases). This CDR3 is 16 amino acids long. Germline CDR1 is GTSNPN and CDR2 is SVGIG (reference sequence). The V end lost 3 bases, the J end lost 3 bases, and 18 bases lay between the germline ends. CDR3 nucleotide sequence: TGTGCCTGGAGCGGTGGGGGCGGGAGAGGCTACAATGAGCAGTTCTTC. It is translated as CAWSGGGGRGYNEQFF.

The CDR3 DNA is TGTGCCTGGACGTCGGGACTAACTTACAATGAGCAGTTCTTC. Residues: CAWTSGLTYNEQFF. V and J are TRBV30 and TRBJ2-1; 7 bases agree with TRBD2. Germline trimming cut 4 bases from V and 4 bases from J; bases unmatched to any gene: 7. From germline, CDR1 is GTSNPN and CDR2 SVGIG (reference sequence). CDR3 length: 14 amino acids.

V is TRBV7-8 and J is TRBJ2-3; 14 nucleotides agree with TRBD2. Germline assignment: CDR1 SGHVS and CDR2 FQNEAQ. This CDR3 is built from 19 residues. With 2 bases clipped from V and 0 bases from J, the junction kept 7 bases outside the gene matches. The CDR3 nucleotides are TGTGCCAGCAGCTTAAGACTAGCGGGAGGGCACGGGAGCACAGATACGCAGTATTTT. Translation gives CASSLRLAGGHGSTDTQYF.